The 5 T cell receptor beta chains below all came from one sample that was sequenced in a study of OX40 agonist ivuxolimab in advanced cancers. The repertoire was sequenced with immunoSEQ multiplex PCR; TCRdb's copy has only in-frame clones and lacks some. The sample carries just under 75,000 clones, 75% to 95% recorded once. Specimen: CD4+ or CD8+ T cells sorted from blood, collected in a trial of the OX40 agonist ivuxolimab. The receptors originated from an adult with an advanced solid tumor such as melanoma, head and neck, liver or kidney cancer.

The V gene is TRBV7-2, the J gene TRBJ2-7, with a weak D call TRBD1 (6 bases). The CDR3 consists of 15 residues. V lost 3 bases and J lost 7, with 19 bases in between. Germline V CDR1 and CDR2: SGHTA, FQGNSA. The CDR3 coding sequence is TGTGCCAGCAGCTTTTTTTCAGGGGACCCCCTAGAGCAGTACTTC. This translates into CASSFFSGDPLEQYF.

The chain joins TRBV19 to TRBJ1-2; 8 bases align to TRBD1. Trimming took 4 bases from V and 6 from J; bases not matched to a gene: 7. There are 14 residues in the CDR3. Germline V CDR1 and CDR2: LNHDA, SQIVND (reference sequence). CDR3 sequence: CASSTWTGRDGYTF. CDR3 coding DNA: TGTGCCAGTAGTACCTGGACAGGGCGGGATGGCTACACCTTC.

The V gene is TRBV5-1, the J gene TRBJ1-2, with 7 positions matching TRBD1. Germline V gene data show CDR1 as SGHRS and CDR2 as YFSETQ. This CDR3 has 14 residues. The J segment lost 2 bases and the V segment lost 2 bases, leaving 3 bases of the junction unmatched. The CDR3 DNA reads as TGCGCCAGCAGCTTAGGGACAGCCAACTATGGCTACACCTTC. It translates to CASSLGTANYGYTF.

V and J are TRBV15 and TRBJ2-5; D is unclear. In germline, CDR1 is LNHNV, CDR2 YYDKDF (reference sequence). Trimming pared 0 bases from V and 5 bases from J, leaving 7 bases between. The CDR3 sequence is 13 residues long. The CDR3 loop is CATSRDPRETQYF. In nucleotides, the CDR3 is TGTGCCACCAGCAGAGATCCCCGGGAGACCCAGTACTTC.

The chain carries TRBV9 and TRBJ2-3; the match to TRBD2 covers 7 bases. J gave up 0 bases and V 6 bases, and 7 bases lay outside the gene matches. The germline gives CDR1 SGDLS, CDR2 YYNGEE. The CDR3 is 15 amino acids. CDR3 DNA: TGTGCCAGCACCCGGGGTAGCGGGAGCACAGATACGCAGTATTTT. Translating it yields CASTRGSGSTDTQYF.